Presented here are 21 T cell receptor beta chains from one specimen sequenced in a study of blood T cell repertoires in COVID-19. Some clones are missing from TCRdb's copy, which holds only in-frame ones; the method was immunoSEQ multiplex PCR. The sample lists about 190,000 clones; over 75% were seen once. Material for sequencing was peripheral blood. All receptors derive from a man aged 45-65 years who had recovered from COVID-19.

The rearrangement uses TRBV5-1 and TRBJ1-1, with 8 bases fitting TRBD1. V gave up 4 bases and J gave up 4 bases; unmatched junction bases: 9. The CDR3 extends over 15 amino acids. Germline lookup yields CDR1 SGHRS and CDR2 YFSETQ. The CDR3 sequence: CASSQRQGSSTEAFF. The DNA of the CDR3 is TGCGCCAGCAGCCAAAGACAGGGGTCGTCCACTGAAGCTTTCTTT.

The CDR3 bases are TGTGCCAGCAGTGAAGCGGGAATCACCGGGGAGCTGTTTTTT. This codes for CASSEAGITGELFF. The rearrangement joins TRBV9 to TRBJ2-2; TRBD2 aligns across 7 bases. The CDR3 sequence is 14 residues long. Germline loops: CDR1 SGDLS, CDR2 YYNGEE. V gave up 5 bases and J gave up 4 bases; unmatched junction bases: 5.

The chain joins TRBV18 to TRBJ2-5; 9 bases fit TRBD2. The CDR3 length is 18 residues. Per the germline V gene, CDR1 is KGHSH and CDR2 is LQKENI. V lost 2 bases, J lost 1 base, and 11 bases stayed unmatched. CDR3 loop: CASSPYHTSGRIQETQYF. For the CDR3, the DNA is TGTGCCAGCTCACCATATCATACTAGCGGGCGGATCCAAGAGACCCAGTACTTC.

The V call is TRBV5-6, the J call TRBJ2-1; 8 positions match TRBD1. Germline CDR1 reads SGHDT; CDR2 reads YYEEEE. The V gene end was trimmed by 4 bases and the J gene end by 5 bases; junction bases not matched to a gene: 11. The CDR3 extends over 16 amino acids. The CDR3, as DNA: TGTGCCAGCAGCACCGCAGGGGGCGTGGTGGACAATGAGCAGTTCTTC. Amino acids: CASSTAGGVVDNEQFF. The variable domain in full, completed from reference TRBV5-6 and TRBJ2-1, reads DAGVTQSPTHLIKTRGQQVTLRCSPKSGHDTVSWYQQALGQGPQFIFQYYEEEERQRGNFPDRFSGHQFPNYSSELNVNALLLGDSALYLCASSTAGGVVDNEQFFGPGTRLTVL.

The chain couples TRBV3-1 (or the pseudogene TRBV3-2) to TRBJ2-1; perhaps TRBD2 as D (5 bases). CDR3 length: 18 residues. Germline loops: CDR1 LGHDT, CDR2 YNNKEL (reference sequence). V lost 4 bases to trimming and J lost 5 bases, with 24 bases between them. The CDR3 is CASSRPFLGLKVDNEQFF. DNA for the CDR3: TGTGCCAGCAGCCGTCCATTCCTAGGACTCAAGGTCGACAATGAGCAGTTCTTC.

This chain links TRBV18 with TRBJ2-7; D not certain. The V gene lost 2 bases and the J gene lost 0 bases, with 8 bases spanning the gap. Germline CDR1 and CDR2: KGHSH and LQKENI. The CDR3 totals 14 residues. The CDR3 region is CASSPFSGSYEQYF. The DNA of the CDR3 is TGTGCCAGCTCACCATTTTCGGGCTCCTACGAGCAGTACTTC.

The chain joins TRBV2 to TRBJ1-1, with 9 nucleotides matching TRBD1. Losses at the gene ends were 7 bases for V and 5 bases for J; bases not matched to a gene: 8. This CDR3 spans 14 amino acids. Germline V gene lookup returns CDR1 SNHLY and CDR2 FYNNEI. CDR3 in DNA: TGTGCCAGCACCCTACAGGGGGCCTGGACTGAAGCTTTCTTT. Translated: CASTLQGAWTEAFF.

The chain links TRBV19 to TRBJ1-5; weak D call: TRBD1 (6 bases). Germline CDR1 reads LNHDA; CDR2 reads SQIVND (reference sequence). Trimming cost V 4 bases and J 7 bases, with 23 bases left between them. The CDR3 contains 17 residues. DNA of the CDR3: TGTGCCAGTAGTACCCAGGACAGCAGGGCAATAGCGCAGCCCCAGCATTTT. Protein product: CASSTQDSRAIAQPQHF.

J is TRBJ2-2 and V is TRBV9, with unresolved D. CDR3 length: 15 amino acids. CDR1 and CDR2 from the germline V gene are SGDLS and YYNGEE. The V end lost 0 bases, the J end lost 0 bases, and 6 bases lay between the germline ends. CDR3 amino acids: CASSVDLANTGELFF. Here the CDR3 DNA reads TGTGCCAGCAGCGTAGATCTCGCGAACACCGGGGAGCTGTTTTTT.

This clone has just a few counts. This chain joins TRBV29-1 and TRBJ1-1, with a weak D call TRBD1 (5 bases). Germline V gene sequence: CDR1 SQVTM, CDR2 ANQGSEA. The V gene lost 0 bases and the J gene lost 4 bases, with 15 bases spanning the gap. This CDR3 is built from 15 residues. The CDR3 nucleotides read TGCAGCGTTGAAGAGGTCCCAGGGATTGGCACTGAAGCTTTCTTT. Protein product: CSVEEVPGIGTEAFF. Together with reference TRBV29-1 and TRBJ1-1, the CDR3 gives the full variable domain: SAVISQKPSRDICQRGTSLTIQCQVDSQVTMMFWYRQQPGQSLTLIATANQGSEATYESGFVIDKFPISRPNLTFSTLTVSNMSPEDSSIYLCSVEEVPGIGTEAFFGQGTRLTVV.

This chain joins TRBV6-2 or TRBV6-3 and TRBJ2-7, with D perhaps matching TRBD2 (5 bases). This CDR3 has 16 residues. Trimming cost V 4 bases and J 0 bases, with 16 bases left between them. Germline CDR1 MNHEY, CDR2 SVGEGT. CDR3 nucleotides: TGTGCCAGCAGTTTGCCGGGGATTCGTCACTCCTACGAGCAGTACTTC. Residues: CASSLPGIRHSYEQYF.

The chain has TRBV6-5 and TRBJ2-1; 10 bases are shared with TRBD1. The germline V gene has CDR1 MNHEY and CDR2 SVGAGI. The CDR3 is 15 amino acids. The junction had 8 bases not matched to a gene; V was cut back by 5 bases and J by 7 bases. CDR3 nucleotides: TGTGCCAGCAGTCGAAACCCGGGACAGGGGAATGAGCAGTTCTTC. Its protein is CASSRNPGQGNEQFF.

The CDR3 reads CASSQGSEAFF. CDR3 nucleotides: TGTGCCAGCAGCCAGGGTTCGGAAGCTTTCTTT. V usage is TRBV7-9 and J usage is TRBJ1-1; D might be TRBD1 (5 bases). V lost 5 bases and J lost 8, with 9 bases in between. This CDR3 has 11 amino acids. Germline CDR1 is SEHNR and CDR2 is FQNEAQ (reference sequence). The whole variable domain, filled in from reference TRBV7-9 and TRBJ1-1, reads DTGVSQNPRHKITKRGQNVTFRCDPISEHNRLYWYRQTLGQGPEFLTYFQNEAQLEKSRLLSDRFSAERPKGSFSTLEIQRTEQGDSAMYLCASSQGSEAFFGQGTRLTVV.

The rearrangement joins TRBV5-1 to TRBJ1-1, with 8 bases fitting TRBD1. This CDR3 contains 15 residues. The V and J ends lost 0 bases and 6 bases, in that order; junction bases with no gene match: 7. Germline CDR1 and CDR2: SGHRS and YFSETQ. The CDR3 region has the DNA TGCGCCAGCAGCTTGGCCAACAGGGGGTTCGCTGAAGCTTTCTTT. Translating gives CASSLANRGFAEAFF.

CDR3 sequence: CASSPPDRRYTGELFF. The CDR3 DNA reads TGTGCCAGCTCACCACCAGATCGGAGGTACACCGGGGAGCTGTTTTTT. The V gene is TRBV18, the J gene TRBJ2-2; TRBD2 is a possible D gene (5 bases). With 0 bases removed from V and 3 bases from J, the gap between germline ends came to 11 bases. The germline CDR1 and CDR2 sequences are KGHSH and LQKENI. The length of the CDR3 is 16 residues.

The chain joins TRBV2 to TRBJ2-2, with a weak D call TRBD1 (6 bases). V was shortened by 6 bases and J by 6 bases, with 11 bases between the two germline ends. CDR1 is SNHLY, CDR2 FYNNEI, per germline. The CDR3 runs 13 residues. The DNA of the CDR3 is TGTGCCAGCAGCCAGGGACAATCCGGGGAGCTGTTTTTT. Translation gives CASSQGQSGELFF.

The table lists this clone with a few counts. V usage is TRBV28 and J usage is TRBJ2-3; 10 nucleotides align to TRBD2. V lost 8 bases, J lost 4 bases, and 3 bases stayed unmatched. Germline V gene lookup returns CDR1 MDHEN and CDR2 SYDVKM. The CDR3 covers 13 residues. For the CDR3, the DNA is TGTGCCAGCTCTAGCGGGAGAGCAGATACGCAGTATTTT. It is translated as CASSSGRADTQYF.

J is TRBJ2-7 and V is TRBV7-6; maybe TRBD1 (6 bases). Between the trimmed V and J ends, which lost 2 bases and 5 bases, there was a span of 13 bases. CDR3 length equals 14 residues. Germline loops: CDR1 SGHVS, CDR2 FNYEAQ. CDR3 DNA sequence: TGTGCCAGCAGCTTAACGCACCAGGGGAACGAGCAGTACTTC. It yields the protein CASSLTHQGNEQYF. The entire variable domain, with the rest obtained from reference TRBV7-6 and TRBJ2-7, is as follows: GAGVSQSPRYKVTKRGQDVALRCDPISGHVSLYWYRQALGQGPEFLTYFNYEAQQDKSGLPNDRFSAERPEGSISTLTIQRTEQRDSAMYRCASSLTHQGNEQYFGPGTRLTVT.

CDR3 in DNA: TGTGCCAGAACCGGACAGAATTCCAATGAGCAGTTCTTC. Amino acid sequence: CARTGQNSNEQFF. The chain is built from TRBV2 and TRBJ2-1; D is possibly TRBD1 (6 bases). V gave up 9 bases and J gave up 6 bases, with 15 bases separating them. The germline gives CDR1 SNHLY, CDR2 FYNNEI. The CDR3 runs to 13 residues. Using reference TRBV2 and TRBJ2-1 for the parts outside the CDR3, the full variable domain is EPEVTQTPSHQVTQMGQEVILRCVPISNHLYFYWYRQILGQKVEFLVSFYNNEISEKSEIFDDQFSVERPDGSNFTLKIRSTKLEDSAMYFCARTGQNSNEQFFGPGTRLTVL.

The CDR3 is CASRPVATNEQFF. In nucleotides, the CDR3 is TGTGCCAGCCGTCCTGTAGCGACCAATGAGCAGTTCTTC. The chain uses TRBV7-2 and TRBJ2-1, with D possibly being TRBD2 (5 bases). Germline-derived CDR1 and CDR2 are SGHTA and FQGNSA. This CDR3 has 13 residues. Trimming left V 8 bases short and J 6 bases short, with 14 bases between. Based on the CDR3 plus reference TRBV7-2 and TRBJ2-1, the full variable domain is GAGVSQSPSNKVTEKGKDVELRCDPISGHTALYWYRQSLGQGLEFLIYFQGNSAPDKSGLPSDRFSAERTGGSVSTLTIQRTQQEDSAVYLCASRPVATNEQFFGPGTRLTVL.

V usage is TRBV12-3 or TRBV12-4 and J usage is TRBJ2-5; D is ambiguous. The CDR3 runs to 11 residues. The V gene lost 3 bases and the J gene lost 5 bases, with 4 bases spanning the gap. CDR3 DNA sequence: TGTGCCAGCAGTTTCCGGGAGACCCAGTACTTC. Amino acids: CASSFRETQYF.